The rows below give T cell receptor beta chains drawn from one sample of a study of shared clonotypes between healthy human individuals. Only in-frame clones appear in the TCRdb table, and some are missing; sequencing was by immunoSEQ multiplex PCR. The repertoire holds about 2.1 million clones, with roughly 95% as singletons. The sequencing sample was made of naive CD8+ T cells from PBMCs. The origin of the receptors is a man younger than 35 in good health. Some clones in this sample may be carry-over from other donors' samples. The CDR3 runs from the conserved cysteine through the conserved F or W. Each record gives: V gene, clone size, J gene, D gene, CDR3 protein, CDR3 DNA. D genes are given only for firm matches. Some rows have no size entry. The others give once, few or many, or a class for an expanded clone.

v_gene: TRBV27; abundance: NA; j_gene: TRBJ2-1; d_gene: NA; CDR3aa: CASSLLWADSYNEQFF; CDR3nt: TGTGCCAGCAGTTTACTTTGGGCCGACTCCTACAATGAGCAGTTCTTC
v_gene: TRBV11-2; abundance: NA; j_gene: TRBJ2-7; d_gene: NA; CDR3aa: CASSLIWHPYEQYF; CDR3nt: TGTGCCAGCAGCTTAATTTGGCACCCCTACGAGCAGTACTTC
v_gene: TRBV29-1; abundance: NA; j_gene: TRBJ2-7; d_gene: NA; CDR3aa: CSVEDPRDSSYEQYF; CDR3nt: TGCAGCGTTGAAGATCCGCGGGACAGCTCCTACGAGCAGTACTTC
v_gene: TRBV5-4; abundance: NA; j_gene: TRBJ2-1; d_gene: TRBD1; CDR3aa: CASSFWDRVGDEQFF; CDR3nt: TGTGCCAGCAGCTTTTGGGACAGGGTAGGAGATGAGCAGTTCTTC
v_gene: TRBV2; abundance: NA; j_gene: TRBJ1-3; d_gene: TRBD1; CDR3aa: CASFSSGQGIGNTIYF; CDR3nt: TGTGCCAGCTTCAGTTCCGGACAGGGCATTGGAAACACCATATATTTT
v_gene: TRBV4-2; abundance: NA; j_gene: TRBJ2-5; d_gene: NA; CDR3aa: CASSQEGSTVPGWETQYF; CDR3nt: TGTGCCAGCAGCCAAGAAGGTTCGACAGTACCTGGTTGGGAGACCCAGTACTTC
v_gene: TRBV9; abundance: NA; j_gene: TRBJ2-6; d_gene: TRBD1; CDR3aa: CASSDPHPRTGDVGANVLTF; CDR3nt: TGTGCCAGCAGCGATCCTCATCCTAGGACAGGGGATGTTGGGGCCAACGTCCTGACTTTC
v_gene: TRBV7-9; abundance: NA; j_gene: TRBJ2-7; d_gene: TRBD1; CDR3aa: CASSLARGQALSYEQYF; CDR3nt: TGTGCCAGCAGCTTAGCGAGGGGGCAGGCACTTTCCTACGAGCAGTACTTC
v_gene: TRBV5-1; abundance: NA; j_gene: TRBJ1-1; d_gene: NA; CDR3aa: CASSFANTEAFF; CDR3nt: TGCGCCAGCAGCTTCGCGAACACTGAAGCTTTCTTT
v_gene: TRBV5-1; abundance: once; j_gene: TRBJ1-6; d_gene: NA; CDR3aa: CASSTGGNSPLHF; CDR3nt: TGCGCCAGCAGCACGGGGGGAAACTCACCCCTCCACTTT
v_gene: TRBV9; abundance: NA; j_gene: TRBJ2-2; d_gene: TRBD1; CDR3aa: CASSVTGANTGELFF; CDR3nt: TGTGCCAGCAGCGTGACAGGGGCGAACACCGGGGAGCTGTTTTTT
v_gene: TRBV18; abundance: NA; j_gene: TRBJ1-1; d_gene: NA; CDR3aa: CASLASENTEAFF; CDR3nt: TGTGCCAGCTTAGCGTCGGAGAACACTGAAGCTTTCTTT
v_gene: TRBV5-6; abundance: NA; j_gene: TRBJ1-4; d_gene: NA; CDR3aa: CASSLNGVVTNEKLFF; CDR3nt: TGTGCCAGCAGCTTGAACGGGGTCGTGACTAATGAAAAACTGTTTTTT
v_gene: TRBV9; abundance: NA; j_gene: TRBJ1-2; d_gene: NA; CDR3aa: CASSAPHTYSGDYGYTF; CDR3nt: TGTGCCAGCAGCGCGCCCCATACCTATTCAGGGGACTATGGCTACACCTTC
v_gene: TRBV13; abundance: once; j_gene: TRBJ2-3; d_gene: TRBD1; CDR3aa: CASRTRTGIADTQYF; CDR3nt: TGTGCCAGCAGGACCCGGACAGGGATTGCAGATACGCAGTATTTT
v_gene: TRBV6-5; abundance: NA; j_gene: TRBJ2-7; d_gene: TRBD2; CDR3aa: CASSPRQGTNEQYF; CDR3nt: TGTGCCAGCAGCCCGAGGCAAGGGACTAACGAGCAGTACTTC
v_gene: TRBV7-9; abundance: NA; j_gene: TRBJ2-5; d_gene: TRBD1; CDR3aa: CASSLPGTGQETQYF; CDR3nt: TGTGCCAGCAGCTTGCCCGGGACAGGCCAAGAGACCCAGTACTTC
v_gene: TRBV27; abundance: NA; j_gene: TRBJ2-7; d_gene: NA; CDR3aa: CASSFPRDGTYEQYF; CDR3nt: TGTGCCAGCAGTTTTCCAAGGGACGGTACCTACGAGCAGTACTTC
v_gene: TRBV18; abundance: NA; j_gene: TRBJ2-2; d_gene: NA; CDR3aa: CASSPLVTVPGELFF; CDR3nt: TGTGCCAGCTCACCACTCGTGACAGTCCCCGGGGAGCTGTTTTTT
v_gene: TRBV6-1; abundance: NA; j_gene: TRBJ2-2; d_gene: TRBD1; CDR3aa: CASSASGQGPGELFF; CDR3nt: TGTGCCAGCAGTGCCTCGGGACAGGGTCCCGGGGAGCTGTTTTTT
v_gene: TRBV11-2; abundance: NA; j_gene: TRBJ2-7; d_gene: NA; CDR3aa: CASSLSPLATYEQYF; CDR3nt: TGTGCCAGCAGCTTATCTCCCCTAGCGACGTACGAGCAGTACTTC
v_gene: TRBV6-5; abundance: NA; j_gene: TRBJ2-3; d_gene: TRBD2; CDR3aa: CASSYGTSGDTHTQYF; CDR3nt: TGTGCCAGCAGTTACGGGACTAGCGGGGACACGCATACGCAGTATTTT
v_gene: TRBV9; abundance: NA; j_gene: TRBJ2-1; d_gene: TRBD1; CDR3aa: CASSSHPGTGGRDEQFF; CDR3nt: TGTGCCAGCAGCTCACACCCCGGGACAGGGGGGAGAGACGAGCAGTTCTTC
v_gene: TRBV10-2; abundance: NA; j_gene: TRBJ2-4; d_gene: TRBD2; CDR3aa: CASRGLAGGVLAKNIQYF; CDR3nt: TGCGCCAGCAGGGGACTAGCGGGAGGGGTACTAGCCAAAAACATTCAGTACTTC
v_gene: TRBV5-1; abundance: once; j_gene: TRBJ2-2; d_gene: TRBD2; CDR3aa: CASSLAPTSGLAGELFF; CDR3nt: TGCGCCAGCAGCCTGGCCCCGACTAGCGGCCTCGCCGGGGAGCTGTTTTTT
v_gene: TRBV5-1; abundance: NA; j_gene: TRBJ2-7; d_gene: TRBD2; CDR3aa: CASSLTSGEHYEQYF; CDR3nt: TGCGCCAGCAGCCTGACTAGCGGAGAACACTACGAGCAGTACTTC
v_gene: TRBV30; abundance: NA; j_gene: TRBJ1-1; d_gene: TRBD1; CDR3aa: CAWTQGATAEAFF; CDR3nt: TGTGCCTGGACCCAGGGGGCAACGGCTGAAGCTTTCTTT
v_gene: TRBV10-3; abundance: NA; j_gene: TRBJ2-7; d_gene: TRBD2; CDR3aa: CATQGLAVSYEQYF; CDR3nt: TGTGCCACCCAGGGACTAGCGGTTTCCTACGAGCAGTACTTC
v_gene: TRBV9; abundance: NA; j_gene: TRBJ2-1; d_gene: NA; CDR3aa: CASSPRQGPPGNEQFF; CDR3nt: TGTGCCAGCAGCCCCAGGCAGGGGCCCCCCGGCAATGAGCAGTTCTTC
v_gene: TRBV15; abundance: NA; j_gene: TRBJ1-1; d_gene: NA; CDR3aa: CATSTVGASEAFF; CDR3nt: TGTGCCACCAGTACGGTAGGGGCTAGTGAAGCTTTCTTT
v_gene: TRBV9; abundance: NA; j_gene: TRBJ1-1; d_gene: NA; CDR3aa: CASSVDWAGDSAFF; CDR3nt: TGTGCCAGCAGCGTAGATTGGGCAGGGGATTCAGCTTTCTTT
v_gene: TRBV10-1; abundance: NA; j_gene: TRBJ2-7; d_gene: NA; CDR3aa: CASSELRAGEQYF; CDR3nt: TGCGCCAGCAGTGAATTGAGGGCCGGCGAGCAGTACTTC
v_gene: TRBV29-1; abundance: NA; j_gene: TRBJ2-3; d_gene: NA; CDR3aa: CSVEGAEGAQYF; CDR3nt: TGCAGCGTTGAGGGGGCGGAAGGGGCGCAGTATTTT
v_gene: TRBV7-9; abundance: NA; j_gene: TRBJ2-7; d_gene: NA; CDR3aa: CASSLGRGAYEQYF; CDR3nt: TGTGCCAGCAGCTTAGGGAGGGGAGCCTACGAGCAGTACTTC
v_gene: TRBV25-1; abundance: NA; j_gene: TRBJ1-1; d_gene: NA; CDR3aa: CATKGLDGGTEAFF; CDR3nt: TGTGCCACCAAGGGTCTGGACGGTGGGACTGAAGCTTTCTTT
v_gene: TRBV28; abundance: NA; j_gene: TRBJ2-5; d_gene: NA; CDR3aa: CASFDGIEGGARRETQYF; CDR3nt: TGTGCCAGCTTTGACGGCATCGAGGGGGGGGCGCGACGGGAGACCCAGTACTTC
v_gene: TRBV5-1; abundance: NA; j_gene: TRBJ2-1; d_gene: NA; CDR3aa: CASKIDLSSYNEQFF; CDR3nt: TGCGCCAGCAAAATTGACTTGAGCTCCTACAATGAGCAGTTCTTC
v_gene: TRBV25-1; abundance: once; j_gene: TRBJ2-5; d_gene: NA; CDR3aa: CASTQEEAYQETQYF; CDR3nt: TGTGCCAGCACCCAAGAGGAGGCGTACCAAGAGACCCAGTACTTC
v_gene: TRBV27; abundance: NA; j_gene: TRBJ2-1; d_gene: TRBD2; CDR3aa: CASSLLGGYNEQFF; CDR3nt: TGTGCCAGCAGTCTGCTCGGGGGGTACAATGAGCAGTTCTTC